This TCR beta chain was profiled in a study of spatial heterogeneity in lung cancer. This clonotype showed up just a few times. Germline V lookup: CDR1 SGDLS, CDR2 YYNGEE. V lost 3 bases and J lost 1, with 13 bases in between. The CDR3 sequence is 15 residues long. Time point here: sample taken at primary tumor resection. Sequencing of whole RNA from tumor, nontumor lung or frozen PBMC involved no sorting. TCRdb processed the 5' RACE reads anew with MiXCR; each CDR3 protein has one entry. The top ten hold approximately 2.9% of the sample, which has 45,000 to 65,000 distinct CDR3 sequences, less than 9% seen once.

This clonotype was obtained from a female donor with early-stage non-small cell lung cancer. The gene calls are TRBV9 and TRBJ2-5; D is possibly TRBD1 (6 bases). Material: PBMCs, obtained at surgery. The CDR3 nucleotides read TGTGCCAGCAGCGCTACAGGGTTGGGCCAAGAGACCCAGTACTTC. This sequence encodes CASSATGLGQETQYF.